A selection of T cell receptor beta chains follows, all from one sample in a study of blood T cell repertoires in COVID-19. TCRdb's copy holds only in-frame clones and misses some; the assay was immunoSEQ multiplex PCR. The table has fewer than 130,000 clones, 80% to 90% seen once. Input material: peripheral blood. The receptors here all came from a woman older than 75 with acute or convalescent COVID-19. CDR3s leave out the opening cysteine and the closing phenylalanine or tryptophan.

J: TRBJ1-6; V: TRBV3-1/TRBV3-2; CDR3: ASSQVGDYSNSPLH
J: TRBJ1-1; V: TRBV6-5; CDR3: ASRRDGQGAAEAF
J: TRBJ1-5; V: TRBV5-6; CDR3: ASSLRGPGNQPQH
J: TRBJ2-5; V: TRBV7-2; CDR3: ASSLEISRGGVETQY
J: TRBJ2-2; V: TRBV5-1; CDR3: ASSLQGGGTGELF
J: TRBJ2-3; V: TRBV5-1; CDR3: ASSPPSSGSADTQY
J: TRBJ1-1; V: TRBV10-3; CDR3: AISAQGAEAF
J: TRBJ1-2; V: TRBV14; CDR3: ASSQRLNYGYT
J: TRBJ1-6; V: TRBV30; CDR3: AWSVKQVNSPLH
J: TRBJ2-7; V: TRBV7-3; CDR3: ASSWDGGSEQY
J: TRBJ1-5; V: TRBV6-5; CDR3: ATAGVGGSNQPQH
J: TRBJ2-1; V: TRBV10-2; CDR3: ASSESERGRYEQF
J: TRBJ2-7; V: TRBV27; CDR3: ASSSTSPAGVSYEQY
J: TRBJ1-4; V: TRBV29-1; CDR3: SVVGGPNEKLF
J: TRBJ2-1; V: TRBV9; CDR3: ASSARLAGGYNEQF
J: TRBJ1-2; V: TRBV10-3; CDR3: AIRREDYGYT
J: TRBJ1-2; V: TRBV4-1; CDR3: ASSHDQGGYT
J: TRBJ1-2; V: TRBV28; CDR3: ATRRDSNPYGYT
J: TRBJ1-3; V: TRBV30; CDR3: AWSVWTIGSTIY
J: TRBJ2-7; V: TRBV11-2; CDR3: ASSSYEQY
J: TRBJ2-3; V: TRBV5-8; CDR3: ASSSGTGNTDTQY